One TCR beta chain is described in this entry. Serum thyroxine and TRAb, along with clinical symptoms, thyroid ultrasound and orbital computed tomography, were what diagnosis relied on. The data were obtained in a study of Graves' ophthalmopathy and Graves' hyperthyroidism. Germline assignment: CDR1 SGHRS and CDR2 YFSETQ. V was pared by 4 bases and J by 5 bases, with 9 bases of the junction left unmatched. This CDR3 comprises 15 residues. Amplified material comprised TCR beta CDR3 regions derived from RNA transcripts. RT-PCR in the first round used HTBI primers; a second-round multiplex PCR followed. TCRdb reprocessed the multiplex PCR reads with MiXCR, giving one entry per CDR3 protein. The table includes around 520,000 distinct CDR3 sequences, 39% detected once.

Sequencing was done on a sample of peripheral blood or thyroid tissue (not recorded which). The clonotype originates from an adult man with Graves' hyperthyroidism. The rearrangement links TRBV5-1 to TRBJ2-5; TRBD1 aligns across 9 bases. The CDR3 region is CASSPPGQGRETQYF. CDR3 coding DNA: TGCGCCAGCAGCCCCCCGGGACAGGGACGGGAGACCCAGTACTTC.